These T cell receptor beta chains were read from a single sample in a study of Ad26.COV2.S vaccination and SARS-CoV-2 variants. Generated by immunoSEQ multiplex PCR, the TCRdb table keeps only in-frame clones and is missing some. The sample contains some 290,000 clones, 70% to 90% of which appear only once. The sample consisted of peripheral blood, taken in a trial of Ad26.COV2.S vaccine versus placebo. The receptors derive from a person aged 18-65 years who received the Ad26.COV2.S COVID-19 vaccine or a placebo. Both conserved end residues are part of each CDR3. Each record gives: D gene, J gene, clone size, V gene, CDR3 DNA, CDR3 protein. A D gene is named only where the DNA matches it firmly. Clone sizes are given selectively: once, few, many, or a class where the clone is expanded.

>-|TRBJ2-1|-|TRBV7-8
TGTGCCAGCAGCCCGCACAGGGCTATCCATGAGCAGTTCTTC
CASSPHRAIHEQFF
>-|TRBJ2-7|-|TRBV5-1
TGCGCCAGCAGGGAGTGGGGAAGGACCGTCTACGAGCAGTACTTC
CASREWGRTVYEQYF
>-|TRBJ2-1|-|TRBV28
TGTGCCAGCAGTTTACTGACCAATGAGCAGTTCTTC
CASSLLTNEQFF
>-|TRBJ2-7|once|TRBV28
TGTGCCAGCAGTTTAGTCCCACGGACGGCCTACGAGCAGTACTTC
CASSLVPRTAYEQYF
>-|TRBJ1-1|-|TRBV7-9
TGTGCCAGCAGCTTATCGGTAACCGCGTTCAACACTGAAGCTTTCTTT
CASSLSVTAFNTEAFF
>-|TRBJ1-5|-|TRBV28
TGTGCCAGCAGTGTCCAAGGACAGATCAATCAGCCCCAGCATTTT
CASSVQGQINQPQHF
>TRBD1|TRBJ1-1|-|TRBV3-1/TRBV3-2
TGTGCCAGCAGCCGGGAAGGGGGCTGGAACACTGAAGCTTTCTTT
CASSREGGWNTEAFF
>TRBD2|TRBJ2-2|-|TRBV5-1
TGCGCCAGCGGGGGACTAGCGGCGAACACCGGGGAGCTGTTTTTT
CASGGLAANTGELFF
>-|TRBJ2-1|-|TRBV7-8
TGTGCCAGCAGCTTAAGGGCAGAGCCCTACAATGAGCAGTTCTTC
CASSLRAEPYNEQFF
>-|TRBJ1-2|-|TRBV28
TGTGCCAGTCGGCCCGCCCTCCGGTCCCAAAACTATGGCTACACCTTC
CASRPALRSQNYGYTF
>-|TRBJ2-5|-|TRBV9
TGTGCCAGCAGCGTAGCTGTGGCCCAAGAGACCCAGTACTTC
CASSVAVAQETQYF
>TRBD1|TRBJ2-2|-|TRBV19
TGTGCCAGTAGTGACAGGGGGCGTGGGGAGCTGTTTTTT
CASSDRGRGELFF
>TRBD1|TRBJ2-7|-|TRBV2
TGTGCCAGCAGCGCGGACAGGGGCGTCTCCTACGAGCAGTACTTC
CASSADRGVSYEQYF
>-|TRBJ1-4|-|TRBV28
TGTGCCAGCAGTCCCTGGACAGTCGAAAAACTGTTTTTT
CASSPWTVEKLFF
>TRBD2|TRBJ2-1|-|TRBV7-8
TGTGCCAGCAGCTTAGCTAGCGGGGGGCCCAGAGCTCAGCAGTTCTTC
CASSLASGGPRAQQFF
>-|TRBJ1-1|-|TRBV6-5
TGTGCCAGCAGTCTCAGGGGTGGTGGCACTGAAGCTTTCTTT
CASSLRGGGTEAFF
>-|TRBJ1-1|-|TRBV12-3/TRBV12-4
TGTGCCAGCAGTCTCCCGATGAACACTGAAGCTTTCTTT
CASSLPMNTEAFF
>-|TRBJ2-2|-|TRBV10-3
TGTGCCATCAGGGACGGGTTGCTCACCGGGGAGCTGTTTTTT
CAIRDGLLTGELFF
>-|TRBJ1-2|few|TRBV5-6
TGTGCCAGCAGCCCGAGATGGGGGGCGCGGAGGTCCTATGGCTACACCTTC
CASSPRWGARRSYGYTF
>-|TRBJ1-2|-|TRBV24-1
TGTGCCACCAGTGGGACAGCTAACTATGGCTACACCTTC
CATSGTANYGYTF
>TRBD2|TRBJ2-3|-|TRBV2
TGTGCCAGCAGTGAAGGACTAGCGGCCAGCACAGATACGCAGTATTTT
CASSEGLAASTDTQYF
>-|TRBJ2-3|-|TRBV6-5
TGTGCCAGCAGTTACAGGGGGGTTTCAGATACGCAGTATTTT
CASSYRGVSDTQYF
>-|TRBJ2-7|-|TRBV1
TGCACCAGCAGCCAGAGGTCAGCGGGCGAGCAGTACTTC
CTSSQRSAGEQYF
>TRBD2|TRBJ2-1|-|TRBV5-6
TGTGCCAGCAGCACTCAGGCGACTAGCGGGGTCTTGTCTGAGCAGTTCTTC
CASSTQATSGVLSEQFF
>-|TRBJ1-2|-|TRBV3-1/TRBV3-2
TGTGCCAGCAGCCAAGTAGGTGGCTACACCTTC
CASSQVGGYTF
>-|TRBJ1-1|-|TRBV3-1/TRBV3-2
TGTGCCAGCAGCCAAGATCGGGGCACTGAAGCTTTCTTT
CASSQDRGTEAFF
>-|TRBJ1-4|-|TRBV28
TGTGCCAGCAGTCTACCGGGACACCAAGAGGGACTGTTTTTT
CASSLPGHQEGLFF
>TRBD1|TRBJ2-7|-|TRBV4-1
TGCGCCAGCAGTCGGACAGGGGGCTCCTACGAGCAGTACTTC
CASSRTGGSYEQYF
>-|TRBJ2-7|-|TRBV6-5
TGTGCCAGCGTTAATCTCTACGAGCAGTACTTC
CASVNLYEQYF
>-|TRBJ2-3|-|TRBV2
TGTGCCAGCAGTGGTCAGAGGGATACGCAGTATTTT
CASSGQRDTQYF
>-|TRBJ2-5|-|TRBV27
TGTGCCAGCAGACAAAACAGTGGAGAGACCCAGTACTTC
CASRQNSGETQYF
>TRBD1|TRBJ1-4|-|TRBV28
TGTGCCAGCAGTCGACAGGGACTACTGTTTTTT
CASSRQGLLFF
>TRBD2|TRBJ2-5|many|TRBV19
TGTGCCAGTAGTAACGCCGGGACTAGCATAGGCCCAGAGACCCAGTACTTC
CASSNAGTSIGPETQYF
>-|TRBJ2-6|few|TRBV5-6
TGTGCCAGCAGCTGGGGTCGCTCTGGGGCCAACGTCCTGACTTTC
CASSWGRSGANVLTF
>-|TRBJ2-3|-|TRBV3-1/TRBV3-2
TGTGCCAGCAGCCAAGGGGCTGGACGTAAGGATACGCAGTATTTT
CASSQGAGRKDTQYF
>-|TRBJ1-4|-|TRBV7-3
TGTGCCAGCAGCCCTGGAGGCAGGACTACAACTAATGAAAAACTGTTTTTT
CASSPGGRTTTNEKLFF
>-|TRBJ2-7|-|TRBV6-5
TGTGCCAGCCACAGGAGGGGGACAACCTACGAGCAGTACTTC
CASHRRGTTYEQYF
>-|TRBJ1-4|-|TRBV28
TGTGCCAGCGTTGCAGGGGTTAATGAAAAACTGTTTTTT
CASVAGVNEKLFF
>TRBD2|TRBJ2-7|once|TRBV18
TGTGCCAGCTCCCCTGGGGGACTAGGTGTTAACGAGCAGTACTTC
CASSPGGLGVNEQYF
>-|TRBJ1-4|-|TRBV12-5
TGTGCTAGTGGTTGGACAGCGGGTGAAAAACTGTTTTTT
CASGWTAGEKLFF
>-|TRBJ2-2|-|TRBV10-1
TGCGCCAGCAGGACCGACTACACCGGGGAGCTGTTTTTT
CASRTDYTGELFF
>-|TRBJ2-7|-|TRBV15
TGTGCCACCAGCTTGGGGACGGGGGCCTACGAGCAGTACTTC
CATSLGTGAYEQYF
>-|TRBJ1-2|-|TRBV15
TGTGCCACCAGCAGAGATAGAATGAGTGATGGCTACACCTTC
CATSRDRMSDGYTF